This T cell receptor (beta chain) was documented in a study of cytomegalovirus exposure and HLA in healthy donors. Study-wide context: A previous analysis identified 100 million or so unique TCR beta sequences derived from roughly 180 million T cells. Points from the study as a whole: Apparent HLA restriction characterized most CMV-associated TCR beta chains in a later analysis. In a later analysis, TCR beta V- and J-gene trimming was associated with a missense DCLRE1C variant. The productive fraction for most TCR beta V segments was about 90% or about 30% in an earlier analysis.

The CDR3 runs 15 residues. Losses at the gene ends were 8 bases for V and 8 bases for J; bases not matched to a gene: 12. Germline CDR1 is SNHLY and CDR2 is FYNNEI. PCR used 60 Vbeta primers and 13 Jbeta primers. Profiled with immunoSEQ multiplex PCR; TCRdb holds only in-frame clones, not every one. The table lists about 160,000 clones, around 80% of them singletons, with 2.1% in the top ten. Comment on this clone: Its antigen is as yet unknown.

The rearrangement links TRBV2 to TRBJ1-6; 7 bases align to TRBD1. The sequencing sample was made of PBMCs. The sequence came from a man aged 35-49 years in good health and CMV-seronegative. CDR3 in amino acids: CASEGTAVRDSPLHF. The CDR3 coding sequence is TGTGCCAGCGAAGGGACAGCCGTTCGGGATTCACCCCTCCACTTT.